This T cell receptor (beta chain) was captured in a study of cytomegalovirus exposure and HLA in healthy donors. On this clone itself: The antigen remains unidentified.

PCR employed 60 Vbeta and 13 Jbeta primers. This table comes from immunoSEQ multiplex PCR, and its TCRdb copy is limited to in-frame clones, with some not included. The sample contains about 120,000 clones, over 60% of which appear only once. Study-wide points: Most subjects had HLA-A and HLA-B alleles reportedly predicted accurately by TCR beta sequences.

CDR1 SNHLY and CDR2 FYNNEI come from the germline V gene. The CDR3 covers 15 residues. The V end was cut by 3 bases, the J end by 4 bases, with 13 bases between. What was sequenced was PBMCs. The chain carries TRBV2 and TRBJ1-3; TRBD1 is a possible D gene (5 bases). This receptor was obtained from a woman aged 35 to 49 in good health and CMV-seropositive. In DNA form, the CDR3 reads TGTGCCAGCAGTGAGGGAGGGGCGGGCGGAAACACCATATATTTT. It codes for CASSEGGAGGNTIYF.